This section outlines one T cell receptor (beta chain) sequence together with its context. Profiled with immunoSEQ multiplex PCR; TCRdb holds only in-frame clones, not every one. Of some 70,000 clones listed, approximately 90% are singletons. This specimen comes from a study of cytotoxic CD8 clonotypes in ibrutinib-treated CLL. Germline V gene data show CDR1 as SGHNT and CDR2 as YENEEA. J was trimmed by 0 bases and V by 2 bases; bases with no gene match: 9. The CDR3 has 19 amino acids. This TCR came from a human donor with chronic lymphocytic leukemia. Material: PBMCs, obtained after 12 months of ibrutinib treatment. This chain links TRBV11-3 with TRBJ2-4; 11 bases are a match to TRBD2. The CDR3 spells CASSLMRLAGSLAKNIQYF. The DNA of the CDR3 is TGTGCCAGCAGCTTAATGAGACTAGCGGGGTCACTAGCCAAAAACATTCAGTACTTC.